The T cell receptor beta chain under discussion was sequenced for a study of T cell responses to AZD1222 COVID-19 vaccine. V was trimmed by 0 bases and J by 8 bases, leaving 13 bases between them. The CDR3 is made up of 14 amino acids. Per germline, CDR1 SQVTM and CDR2 ANQGSEA. Sequencing used immunoSEQ multiplex PCR; TCRdb keeps in-frame clones, though not all of them. The data hold 150,000 to 200,000 clones, with almost 90% observed a single time. The sequence was collected from an adult in good health. This sample comprised peripheral blood, obtained on day 0 of AZD1222 vaccination. This chain links TRBV29-1 with TRBJ1-4; no clear D. The CDR3 coding sequence is TGCAGCGTTGAAGATCGGAGGGCGGGGGAAAAACTGTTTTTT. This encodes CSVEDRRAGEKLFF.